These T cell receptor beta chains were read from a single sample in a study of T cells in severe cutaneous drug reactions. From its re-call of the multiplex PCR reads, TCRdb lists each CDR3 protein once, without DNA. The listing contains some 9,900 distinct CDR3 sequences. Sequenced input: cells from a skin blister. The source is a human donor with Stevens-Johnson syndrome, a severe cutaneous drug reaction. CDR3s include the opening cysteine and the closing phenylalanine or tryptophan. Size tells how often a clone was seen (once, few, many) or the class of an expanded clone, and some rows leave it out.

J gene: TRBJ2-7; clone size: NA; V gene: TRBV29-1; CDR3 protein: CSVEDPATASYEQYF
J gene: TRBJ2-3; clone size: NA; V gene: TRBV29-1; CDR3 protein: CSVEDQSHPGTDTQYF
J gene: TRBJ2-5; clone size: NA; V gene: TRBV29-1; CDR3 protein: CSVGGGGQETQYF
J gene: TRBJ2-7; clone size: NA; V gene: TRBV20-1; CDR3 protein: CSARGGGTDYEQYF
J gene: TRBJ1-5; clone size: NA; V gene: TRBV29-1; CDR3 protein: CTHKPGGSNQPQHF
J gene: TRBJ2-1; clone size: medium-sized; V gene: TRBV20-1; CDR3 protein: CSARLLGLAGGYYNEQFF
J gene: TRBJ2-1; clone size: NA; V gene: TRBV29-1; CDR3 protein: CSVRGSSYNEQFF
J gene: TRBJ2-5; clone size: NA; V gene: TRBV29-1; CDR3 protein: CSVDQGSETQYF
J gene: TRBJ1-5; clone size: NA; V gene: TRBV29-1; CDR3 protein: CSVEVQGSNQPQHF
J gene: TRBJ2-3; clone size: NA; V gene: TRBV29-1; CDR3 protein: CSVGTSASTDTQYF
J gene: TRBJ2-7; clone size: NA; V gene: TRBV29-1; CDR3 protein: CSARTGPDEQYF
J gene: TRBJ2-5; clone size: NA; V gene: TRBV29-1; CDR3 protein: CSARQEETQYF
J gene: TRBJ2-1; clone size: NA; V gene: TRBV29-1; CDR3 protein: CSVEDGVLEQFF
J gene: TRBJ2-3; clone size: NA; V gene: TRBV20-1; CDR3 protein: CSARDRTSGRILDTQYF
J gene: TRBJ1-1; clone size: NA; V gene: TRBV29-1; CDR3 protein: CSDAVWGTEAFF
J gene: TRBJ2-7; clone size: NA; V gene: TRBV20-1; CDR3 protein: CSARDLASGPYEQYF